This entry lists 22 T cell receptor beta chains sequenced from one sample in a study of cytomegalovirus exposure and HLA in healthy donors. This PCR relied on a set of 60 Vbeta primers and 13 Jbeta primers. Method: immunoSEQ multiplex PCR; TCRdb's copy keeps in-frame clones and lacks some. This table has around 130,000 clones, under 85% appearing once. The specimen sequenced was PBMCs. Receptors were obtained from a man younger than 35 in good health and CMV-seropositive.

This clone was counted a single time. V usage is TRBV6-5 and J usage is TRBJ1-1, with D perhaps TRBD1 (6 bases). Germline-derived CDR1 and CDR2 are MNHEY and SVGAGI. V was shortened by 5 bases and J by 0 bases, with 13 bases between the two germline ends. The CDR3 covers 15 residues. The CDR3 DNA reads TGTGCCAGCAGTCCCCACAGGGTATTGAACACTGAAGCTTTCTTT. Amino acid sequence: CASSPHRVLNTEAFF.

A note on this clone: A junction end diverges from the germline sequence, so it may reflect a read error. This chain uses TRBV7-7 with TRBJ2-5, with TRBD1 as a possible D gene (5 bases). The CDR3 runs to 14 residues. CDR1 and CDR2 from the germline V gene are SSHAT and FNYEAQ (reference sequence). CDR3 protein: CASSQGRAGETQYF. In nucleotides, the CDR3 is TGTGCTAGCAGTCAGGGCAGGGCCGGGGAGACCCAGTACTTC.

The chain couples TRBV14 to TRBJ2-7, with D perhaps TRBD1 (6 bases). Germline loops: CDR1 SGHDN, CDR2 FVKESK. The CDR3 is made up of 13 amino acids. The V gene lost 4 bases and the J gene lost 3 bases, with 10 bases spanning the gap. CDR3 nucleotides: TGTGCCAGCAGCCCACAGGGAATCTACGAGCAGTACTTC. It codes for CASSPQGIYEQYF.

The chain links TRBV4-1 to TRBJ2-2; TRBD1 agrees at 7 bases. The length of the CDR3 is 15 residues. V dropped 1 base and J dropped 1; count of bases not matched to a gene: 0. The V gene's germline CDR1 is MGHRA and CDR2 YSYEKL. The DNA for the CDR3 is TGCGCCAGCAGCCAAGGACAGGGGAACACCGGGGAGCTGTTTTTT. Amino acids: CASSQGQGNTGELFF.

As DNA, the CDR3 is TGTGCCAGCAGCGCGACCGACATTAAGGTGCCTAAGACCCAGTACTTC. As protein: CASSATDIKVPKTQYF. V is TRBV27 and J is TRBJ2-5, with D unresolved. Germline lookup yields CDR1 MNHEY and CDR2 SMNVEV (reference sequence). This CDR3 spans 16 amino acids. Trimming took 6 bases from V and 6 from J, leaving 23 bases between them.

This clone was seen just once. This chain connects TRBV11-2 to TRBJ2-7; 10 positions agree with TRBD1. V shed 8 bases and J 4 bases; nucleotides not matched to a gene: 11. There are 15 residues in the CDR3. CDR1 and CDR2 from the germline V gene are SGHAT and FQNNGV. In DNA form, the CDR3 reads TGTGCCAGCCGTTTTTACCGGGACAGGGGTTACGAGCAGTACTTC. As protein: CASRFYRDRGYEQYF.

The chain is built from TRBV7-8 and TRBJ1-2; TRBD1 agrees at 7 bases. Germline CDR1 reads SGHVS; CDR2 reads FQNEAQ. V dropped 0 bases and J dropped 2; count of bases not matched to a gene: 6. This CDR3 spans 16 amino acids. The CDR3 coding sequence is TGTGCCAGCAGCTTAGCAGAGACAGGGTCGAACTATGGCTACACCTTC. This encodes CASSLAETGSNYGYTF.

This sequence joins TRBV11-2 and TRBJ2-7; D perhaps matches TRBD2 (6 bases). V was cut by 0 bases and J by 2 bases, with 8 bases left in between. Germline V gives CDR1 SGHAT, CDR2 FQNNGV. The CDR3 length is 14 residues. The CDR3 DNA reads as TGTGCCAGCAGCTTAGATGCGGGACCCTACGAGCAGTACTTC. This gives the protein CASSLDAGPYEQYF.

The V gene is TRBV5-6, the J gene TRBJ2-1; the D is unclear. Germline CDR1 SGHDT, CDR2 YYEEEE. V dropped 0 bases and J dropped 5 bases, with 6 bases sitting between them. There are 13 residues in the CDR3. The CDR3 coding sequence is TGTGCCAGCAGCTTGGGGCCAAACAATGAGCAGTTCTTC. This sequence encodes CASSLGPNNEQFF.

This clone has just one count. The chain recombines TRBV5-1 with TRBJ2-3, with TRBD2 identical over 10 bases. CDR1 SGHRS and CDR2 YFSETQ come from the germline V gene. The CDR3 totals 16 residues. V trimming: 4 bases; J trimming: 5 bases; junction bases outside the gene matches: 10. This chain's CDR3 is CASSPVSGGARDTQYF. CDR3 DNA sequence: TGCGCCAGCAGCCCGGTAAGCGGGGGGGCGCGAGATACGCAGTATTTT.

The rearrangement links TRBV11-3 to TRBJ2-1, with D possibly TRBD2 on 6 matching bases. Trimming stripped 5 bases from V and 5 bases from J, with 19 bases between. The germline gives CDR1 SGHNT, CDR2 YENEEA. The CDR3 loop spans 16 amino acids. The CDR3 reads CASSLHPGVGDNEQFF. In DNA form, the CDR3 reads TGTGCCAGCAGCCTACACCCGGGGGTGGGGGACAATGAGCAGTTCTTC.

J is TRBJ1-2 and V is TRBV10-3, with TRBD1 identical over 7 bases. Trimming at V came to 9 bases and at J to 2 bases, leaving 12 bases not matched to a gene. Per germline, CDR1 ENHRY and CDR2 SYGVKD. The CDR3 is made up of 15 amino acids. CDR3 sequence reads: CAINPTGAPNYGYTF. In nucleotides, the CDR3 is TGTGCCATAAACCCCACAGGGGCGCCGAACTATGGCTACACCTTC.

The chain is built from TRBV11-2 and TRBJ1-1, with D perhaps TRBD1 (6 bases). V was cut by 5 bases and J by 4 bases, with 14 bases left in between. The CDR3 consists of 14 residues. Germline V gives CDR1 SGHAT, CDR2 FQNNGV. This CDR3 is CASSLTHRVTEAFF. The CDR3 nucleotides read TGTGCCAGCAGCCTTACCCACAGGGTCACTGAAGCTTTCTTT.

This clone showed up just once. V usage is TRBV14 and J usage is TRBJ2-1, with 12 bases fitting TRBD2. The CDR3 is made up of 18 amino acids. The trim removed 0 bases at V and 2 bases at J, leaving 5 bases unmatched. Looked up from germline, CDR1 is SGHDN and CDR2 is FVKESK. CDR3: CASSQDLAGGFAYNEQFF. The CDR3 DNA is TGTGCCAGCAGCCAAGATCTAGCGGGAGGGTTCGCCTACAATGAGCAGTTCTTC.

The chain recombines TRBV27 with TRBJ2-2; no clear D gene. Germline V gene lookup returns CDR1 MNHEY and CDR2 SMNVEV (reference sequence). The V end lost 3 bases, the J end lost 0 bases, and 14 bases lay between the germline ends. The CDR3 loop spans 17 amino acids. This CDR3 is CASSFRGVLTNTGELFF. CDR3 nucleotide sequence: TGTGCCAGCAGTTTTCGAGGAGTACTGACGAACACCGGGGAGCTGTTTTTT.

The chain has TRBV5-8 and TRBJ1-4; D possibly corresponds to TRBD1 (6 bases). The V gene lost 6 bases and the J gene lost 7 bases, with 13 bases spanning the gap. CDR3 length: 13 residues. Per germline, CDR1 SGHTS and CDR2 YDEGEE. The CDR3 here is CASNGQFLEKLFF. In DNA form, the CDR3 reads TGTGCCAGCAACGGACAGTTCCTTGAAAAACTGTTTTTT.

With regard to this clone: This CDR3 is missing its conserved last phenylalanine or tryptophan, likely due to a read error. The DNA is left out, because the CDR3 cannot be placed on it with certainty; the CDR3 is given as TCRdb lists it. The chain recombines TRBV28 with TRBJ1-2. CDR1 is MDHEN, CDR2 SYDVKM, per germline. The CDR3 length is 13 residues, termini included. The CDR3 protein is CASSLGDSPSTPL.

The chain carries TRBV6-1 and TRBJ1-1, with a tentative D call TRBD1 (6 bases). Germline V gene lookup returns CDR1 MNHNS and CDR2 SASEGT. V was clipped by 7 bases and J by 2 bases, with 11 bases between them. The CDR3 runs 13 residues. CDR3: CASTRTANTEAFF. The CDR3 DNA reads TGTGCCAGCACCCGGACAGCCAACACTGAAGCTTTCTTT.

The chain joins TRBV30 to TRBJ1-4, with D perhaps TRBD1 (5 bases). This CDR3 has 14 amino acids. Between the trimmed V and J ends, which lost 1 base and 7 bases, there was a span of 13 bases. Germline lookup yields CDR1 GTSNPN and CDR2 SVGIG (reference sequence). The CDR3 protein is CAWSGGRLGEKLFF. The CDR3 DNA follows: TGTGCCTGGAGTGGGGGCAGGCTGGGTGAAAAACTGTTTTTT.

This clone was counted between two and nine times. The V gene is TRBV11-2, the J gene TRBJ1-1; D remains ambiguous. Germline CDR1 and CDR2: SGHAT and FQNNGV. Trimming shortened V by 0 bases and J by 3 bases, and 5 bases separated the two germline ends. CDR3 size: 13 residues. The chain's CDR3 is CASSLDVDTEAFF. In DNA form, the CDR3 reads TGTGCCAGCAGCTTAGACGTCGACACTGAAGCTTTCTTT.

The chain carries TRBV5-1 and TRBJ1-1; perhaps TRBD1 as D (5 bases). The CDR3 extends over 13 amino acids. Germline loops: CDR1 SGHRS, CDR2 YFSETQ. Trimming pared 0 bases from V and 7 bases from J, leaving 10 bases between. CDR3: CASSLADSLEAFF. The CDR3 DNA sequence: TGCGCCAGCAGCTTGGCCGACAGCCTTGAAGCTTTCTTT.

The V and J genes are TRBV4-1 and TRBJ1-1; 10 bases match TRBD1. This CDR3 spans 17 amino acids. V shed 2 bases, J shed 0 bases, and the junction held 6 bases outside the gene matches. Per the germline V gene, CDR1 is MGHRA and CDR2 is YSYEKL. CDR3 loop: CASSQRDRGVMNTEAFF. CDR3 bases: TGCGCCAGCAGCCAAAGGGACAGGGGCGTCATGAACACTGAAGCTTTCTTT.